The 26 T cell receptor beta chains reported below all come from one sample, sequenced in a study of cytomegalovirus exposure and HLA in healthy donors (TCRdb year 2017). The library relied on the immunoSEQ multiplex PCR assay. A mixture of 60 forward primers for TCR Vbeta segments and 13 reverse primers for TCR Jbeta segments was used in the multiplex PCR. Sourced from immuneACCESS, this table was stored by TCRdb with only in-frame sequences that have V and J called. A share of the clones is absent; for the studies checked, an unresolved V gene accounts for under half, and the remainder has no known explanation. Within this sample are 200,000 or so clones, with 80% to 90% of them counted one time only. The ten largest account for 1% to 1.5% of the sample. Sequencing was performed on PBMCs. These receptors all stem from a man aged 30 to 39 in good health and CMV-seronegative.

This rearrangement joins TRBV4-1 to TRBJ2-5; 7 nucleotides agree with TRBD1. The J call may be incorrect, as the DNA end agrees better with TRBJ2-7. The CDR3 loop spans 18 amino acids. The V gene's germline CDR1 is MGHRA and CDR2 YSYEKL. The CDR3 nucleotides read TGCGCCAGCAGCCAACGGGCAGGGGGTGAACTAGGGTCCTACGAGCAGTACTTC. It codes for CASSQRAGGELGSYEQYF.

The chain combines TRBV19 with TRBJ1-5, with D possibly TRBD1 on 5 matching bases. The CDR3 consists of 16 residues. The V end lost 4 bases, the J end lost 3 bases, and 16 bases lay between the germline ends. In germline, CDR1 is LNHDA, CDR2 SQIVND (reference sequence). CDR3 coding DNA: TGTGCCAGTAGTACTTCGACAGCTGGTTTCAATCAGCCCCAGCATTTT. The encoded protein is CASSTSTAGFNQPQHF.

The V call is TRBV5-6, the J call TRBJ2-1; 8 bases map to TRBD1. Germline V CDR1 and CDR2: SGHDT, YYEEEE. V gave up 2 bases and J gave up 9 bases; unmatched junction bases: 7. The CDR3 has 14 residues. The CDR3 DNA follows: TGTGCCAGCAGCTTCCGGGACAGGAAAATTGAGCAGTTCTTC. Its protein is CASSFRDRKIEQFF. Variable domain in full (rest from reference TRBV5-6 and TRBJ2-1): DAGVTQSPTHLIKTRGQQVTLRCSPKSGHDTVSWYQQALGQGPQFIFQYYEEEERQRGNFPDRFSGHQFPNYSSELNVNALLLGDSALYLCASSFRDRKIEQFFGPGTRLTVL.

In this sample, this clone turned up a few times. This chain connects TRBV11-2 to TRBJ1-1; 7 bases are shared with TRBD1. With 3 bases clipped from V and 5 bases from J, the junction kept 3 bases outside the gene matches. The germline V gene has CDR1 SGHAT and CDR2 FQNNGV. This CDR3 has 13 amino acids. The CDR3 nucleotides are TGTGCCAGCAGCTTCCAGGGGGATACTGAAGCTTTCTTT. This sequence encodes CASSFQGDTEAFF.

The chain recombines TRBV7-9 with TRBJ2-4; possibly TRBD2 for D (5 bases). Germline loops: CDR1 SEHNR, CDR2 FQNEAQ (reference sequence). V was shortened by 5 bases and J by 0 bases, with 14 bases between the two germline ends. The CDR3 extends over 16 amino acids. The DNA of the CDR3 is TGTGCCAGCAGCCAAGGACTCCTCTTAGCCAAAAACATTCAGTACTTC. This encodes CASSQGLLLAKNIQYF.

J is TRBJ2-7 and V is TRBV19; tentative D call: TRBD2 (6 bases). CDR1 and CDR2 from the germline V gene are LNHDA and SQIVND (reference sequence). V lost 3 bases to trimming and J lost 6 bases, with 12 bases between them. The CDR3 extends over 13 amino acids. This chain's CDR3 is CASSISRRGEQYF. Here the CDR3 DNA reads TGTGCCAGTAGTATCTCCCGGAGGGGCGAGCAGTACTTC.

CDR3 coding DNA: TGTGCCAGCAGCTCGGGACAGGGGGTGGAAAAACTGTTTTTT. Its translation: CASSSGQGVEKLFF. The rearrangement uses TRBV7-8 and TRBJ1-4; 11 positions match TRBD1. The germline V gene has CDR1 SGHVS and CDR2 FQNEAQ. V lost 4 bases, J lost 8 bases, and 3 bases stayed unmatched. The CDR3 has 14 residues.

The chain has TRBV11-2 and TRBJ2-1; 8 nucleotides agree with TRBD2. This CDR3 contains 12 residues. Germline V gives CDR1 SGHAT, CDR2 FQNNGV. V lost 5 bases, J lost 8 bases, and 2 bases stayed unmatched. CDR3 residues: CASSRGGDEQFF. The CDR3 DNA reads as TGTGCCAGCAGCCGGGGGGGGGATGAGCAGTTCTTC.

The V gene is TRBV5-1, the J gene TRBJ2-5; TRBD2 might be the D (6 bases). V shed 3 bases and J shed 2 bases, with 14 bases lying between them. CDR1 and CDR2 from the germline V gene are SGHRS and YFSETQ. This CDR3 is 15 amino acids long. CDR3 loop: CASSSSGTSQETQYF. CDR3 coding DNA: TGCGCCAGCAGCTCATCCGGGACTTCACAAGAGACCCAGTACTTC.

The chain is built from TRBV5-4 and TRBJ2-7, with TRBD2 matching over 10 bases. Germline lookup yields CDR1 SGHNT and CDR2 YYREEE (reference sequence). The J segment lost 0 bases and the V segment lost 3 bases, leaving 0 bases of the junction unmatched. The CDR3 length is 14 residues. The CDR3 bases are TGTGCCAGCAGCTCTAGCGGGGGCTCCTACGAGCAGTACTTC. Protein: CASSSSGGSYEQYF.

The chain employs TRBV5-4 and TRBJ2-2; 9 bases align to TRBD2. Germline CDR1 and CDR2: SGHNT and YYREEE (reference sequence). This CDR3 region has 16 residues. The V and J ends lost 3 bases and 2 bases, in that order; junction bases with no gene match: 5. The CDR3 DNA follows: TGTGCCAGCAGCTGGAGGACTAGCGTCAACACCGGGGAGCTGTTTTTT. Residues: CASSWRTSVNTGELFF.

The V and J genes are TRBV6-1 and TRBJ1-1; 7 bases map to TRBD1. Per germline, CDR1 MNHNS and CDR2 SASEGT. CDR3 length: 13 residues. With 3 bases clipped from V and 3 bases from J, the junction kept 1 base outside the gene matches. The CDR3 reads CASSDGQDTEAFF. CDR3 nucleotides: TGTGCCAGCAGTGACGGACAGGACACTGAAGCTTTCTTT.

The V gene is TRBV28, the J gene TRBJ2-7; D is ambiguous. The V end lost 4 bases, the J end lost 0 bases, and 16 bases lay between the germline ends. This CDR3 contains 16 residues. Germline CDR1 reads MDHEN; CDR2 reads SYDVKM. The CDR3 reads CASSSGDTAYSYEQYF. In nucleotides, the CDR3 is TGTGCCAGCAGTTCAGGCGACACAGCCTACTCCTACGAGCAGTACTTC.

The rearrangement links TRBV14 to TRBJ2-6, with 7 bases identical to TRBD2. Germline values: CDR1 SGHDN, CDR2 FVKESK. The trim removed 4 bases at V and 1 base at J, leaving 10 bases unmatched. This CDR3 comprises 18 residues. The CDR3 nucleotides read TGTGCCAGCAGCCCGCTCGCCCCGGGAGGTTCTGGGGCCAACGTCCTGACTTTC. Its translation is CASSPLAPGGSGANVLTF.

The CDR3 sequence: CASLPRRTDTQYF. The CDR3 nucleotides are TGTGCCAGCTTGCCGAGAAGAACAGATACGCAGTATTTT. The rearrangement links TRBV2 to TRBJ2-3, with D uncertain. This CDR3 spans 13 amino acids. The germline gives CDR1 SNHLY, CDR2 FYNNEI. V was clipped by 8 bases and J by 3 bases, with 12 bases between them.

This clone showed up just a few times. The chain recombines TRBV5-6 with TRBJ2-7; 10 bases are a match to TRBD1. This CDR3 has 14 residues. The germline V gene encodes CDR1 SGHDT and CDR2 YYEEEE. The V gene end was trimmed by 4 bases and the J gene end by 3 bases; junction bases not matched to a gene: 4. This chain's CDR3 is CASSGRDRGYEQYF. As DNA, the CDR3 is TGTGCCAGCAGCGGACGGGACAGGGGCTACGAGCAGTACTTC.

This clone came up once. The chain is built from TRBV13 and TRBJ1-5; the D gene is possibly TRBD1 (6 bases). The CDR3 extends over 14 amino acids. V lost 5 bases to trimming and J lost 8 bases, with 16 bases between them. CDR1 is PRHDT, CDR2 FYEKMQ, per germline (reference sequence). CDR3 protein: CASSLHGEGEPQHF. Written as DNA, the CDR3 is TGTGCCAGCAGCCTCCACGGGGAGGGGGAGCCCCAGCATTTT.

The chain recombines TRBV7-2 with TRBJ2-1; D is perhaps TRBD1 (6 bases). The CDR3 contains 17 residues. CDR1 is SGHTA, CDR2 FQGNSA, per germline. The V and J ends lost 0 bases and 5 bases respectively, with 17 bases between them. CDR3: CASSLALRQGRDNEQFF. CDR3 in DNA: TGTGCCAGCAGCTTAGCTCTGAGGCAGGGGCGGGACAATGAGCAGTTCTTC.

CDR3: CASSLASTGSELFF. The CDR3 bases are TGTGCCAGCAGCTTAGCTTCCACAGGAAGCGAACTGTTTTTT. The gene calls are TRBV7-2 and TRBJ1-4; TRBD1 is a possible D gene (5 bases). CDR1 is SGHTA and CDR2 is FQGNSA in the germline V gene. The V and J ends lost 0 bases and 12 bases respectively, with 14 bases between them. The CDR3 contains 14 residues.

This chain links TRBV11-2 with TRBJ1-2; no definite D call. Germline CDR1 reads SGHAT; CDR2 reads FQNNGV. V was trimmed by 5 bases and J by 4 bases, leaving 17 bases between them. The CDR3 totals 15 residues. The CDR3 sequence: CASSTALGSPYGYTF. As DNA, the CDR3 is TGTGCCAGCAGCACGGCCCTCGGGTCCCCCTATGGCTACACCTTC.

In this sample, this clone turned up once. The chain is built from TRBV19 and TRBJ1-2; 9 bases fit TRBD1. The V segment lost 5 bases and the J segment 4 bases; nucleotides outside the gene matches: 8. Germline assignment: CDR1 LNHDA and CDR2 SQIVND (reference sequence). CDR3 size: 15 residues. In nucleotides, the CDR3 is TGTGCCAGTAGTGTTACAGGGGGCTCGCTCTATGGCTACACCTTC. It yields the protein CASSVTGGSLYGYTF. Combining the CDR3 with reference TRBV19 and TRBJ1-2 gives the whole variable domain DGGITQSPKYLFRKEGQNVTLSCEQNLNHDAMYWYRQDPGQGLRLIYYSQIVNDFQKGDIAEGYSVSREKKESFPLTVTSAQKNPTAFYLCASSVTGGSLYGYTFGSGTRLTVV.

The chain is built from TRBV27 and TRBJ1-4; perhaps TRBD1 as D (5 bases). V was trimmed by 3 bases and J by 5 bases, leaving 28 bases between them. CDR1 and CDR2 from the germline V gene are MNHEY and SMNVEV (reference sequence). The CDR3 consists of 20 residues. The CDR3 DNA reads as TGTGCCAGCAGTTTGGCCCCTCCCGATGTGGGTGGCAGGGCGAATGAAAAACTGTTTTTT. It is translated as CASSLAPPDVGGRANEKLFF.

The rearrangement uses TRBV15 and TRBJ1-1, with 8 bases that match TRBD1. Trimming cost V 1 base and J 1 base; bases outside gene matches: 26. This CDR3 has 23 amino acids. Germline V gene sequence: CDR1 LNHNV, CDR2 YYDKDF (reference sequence). CDR3 protein: CATSRGDTTDDRGDLGGNTEAFF. The DNA for the CDR3 is TGTGCCACCAGCAGAGGGGACACTACTGATGACAGGGGCGACCTGGGGGGGAACACTGAAGCTTTCTTT. Looking up the rest from reference TRBV15 and TRBJ1-1 gives the full variable domain: DAMVIQNPRYQVTQFGKPVTLSCSQTLNHNVMYWYQQKSSQAPKLLFHYYDKDFNNEADTPDNFQSRRPNTSFCFLDIRSPGLGDTAMYLCATSRGDTTDDRGDLGGNTEAFFGQGTRLTVV.

The rearrangement uses TRBV4-2 and TRBJ1-2; 8 positions agree with TRBD1. This CDR3 is built from 14 residues. After removal of 2 bases from V and 7 bases from J, the junction contained 6 bases not matched to a gene. Germline V gene lookup returns CDR1 LGHNA and CDR2 YNFKEQ. In nucleotides, the CDR3 is TGTGCCAGCAGCCAAATTCAGGGGGCTGGTGGCTACACCTTC. This codes for CASSQIQGAGGYTF.

The J gene is TRBJ2-7, the V gene TRBV11-2; 14 bases map to TRBD2. V was clipped by 5 bases and J by 1 base; unmatched bases: 7. The CDR3 is made up of 17 amino acids. CDR1 SGHAT and CDR2 FQNNGV come from the germline V gene. The CDR3 loop is CASSPGLAGARSYEQYF. CDR3 DNA: TGTGCCAGCAGCCCGGGACTAGCGGGAGCCCGGTCCTACGAGCAGTACTTC.

The chain uses TRBV9 and TRBJ2-3; TRBD2 matches at 13 bases. Germline assignment: CDR1 SGDLS and CDR2 YYNGEE. V trimming: 3 bases; J trimming: 6 bases; junction bases outside the gene matches: 7. The CDR3 has 16 amino acids. CDR3 sequence (DNA): TGTGCCAGCAGCGAGGGACTAGCGGGGTCAGGGGATACGCAGTATTTT. Protein: CASSEGLAGSGDTQYF.